The rows below give T cell receptor beta chains drawn from one sample of a study of cytomegalovirus exposure and HLA in healthy donors. Profiled with immunoSEQ multiplex PCR; TCRdb holds only in-frame clones, not every one. This table holds about 100,000 clones, less than 90% found once. What was sequenced was PBMCs. These receptor sequences come from a middle-aged man in good health and CMV-seronegative. The CDR3 runs from the conserved cysteine through the conserved F or W. D genes are given only for firm matches. Some rows mark clone size as missing; the rest say once, few, many or name a class of expanded clone.

clone_size	d_call	v_call	j_call	cdr3_aa	cdr3_nt
NA	NA	TRBV4-2	TRBJ2-3	CASSQDHTSSFTDTQYF	TGTGCCAGCAGCCAAGATCACACTAGTTCGTTCACAGATACGCAGTATTTT
NA	NA	TRBV14	TRBJ2-3	CASSQVETATDTQYF	TGTGCCAGCAGCCAAGTCGAGACAGCGACAGATACGCAGTATTTT
NA	TRBD2	TRBV12-5	TRBJ2-5	CASGASGGQETQYF	TGTGCTAGTGGGGCTAGCGGGGGTCAAGAGACCCAGTACTTC
few	NA	TRBV7-2	TRBJ1-2	CASSSSKTGRNGYTF	TGTGCCAGCAGCTCCTCTAAGACAGGACGGAATGGCTACACCTTC
once	NA	TRBV19	TRBJ2-7	CASSMLQRTYEQYF	TGTGCCAGTAGTATGTTACAGAGAACCTACGAGCAGTACTTC
NA	TRBD1	TRBV6-5	TRBJ1-1	CASRGQARTEAFF	TGTGCCAGCAGGGGACAGGCCAGGACTGAAGCTTTCTTT
NA	TRBD1	TRBV6-5	TRBJ1-2	CATEEGQGNYGYTF	TGTGCCACCGAGGAGGGACAGGGGAACTATGGCTACACCTTC
NA	NA	TRBV11-2	TRBJ1-2	CASSGGGFNYGYTF	TGTGCCAGCAGCGGGGGGGGCTTTAACTATGGCTACACCTTC
NA	NA	TRBV5-6	TRBJ2-5	CASSLVRETQYF	TGTGCCAGCAGCTTGGTCAGAGAGACCCAGTACTTC
NA	NA	TRBV7-6	TRBJ1-1	CASSLYAARSYEAFF	TGTGCCAGCAGCTTATACGCGGCCAGATCCTATGAAGCTTTCTTT
NA	TRBD1	TRBV5-5	TRBJ1-2	CASSQWTGGANYGYTF	TGTGCCAGCAGCCAATGGACAGGGGGCGCGAACTATGGCTACACCTTC